Below are 30 T cell receptor beta chains sequenced from a single sample in a study of blood T cell repertoires in COVID-19. Method: immunoSEQ multiplex PCR; TCRdb's copy keeps in-frame clones and lacks some. The table has over 95,000 clones, more than 75% seen once. The sequenced sample consisted of peripheral blood. The receptor set was obtained from a man aged 35 to 55 with acute or convalescent COVID-19.

This chain links TRBV13 with TRBJ1-1; no definite D call. Between the trimmed V and J ends, which lost 0 bases and 3 bases, there was a span of 14 bases. Looked up from germline, CDR1 is PRHDT and CDR2 is FYEKMQ (reference sequence). The CDR3 contains 16 residues. CDR3: CASSLGLLGRDTEAFF. CDR3 DNA sequence: TGTGCCAGCAGCTTAGGCCTTTTAGGGAGGGACACTGAAGCTTTCTTT.

The chain couples TRBV9 to TRBJ2-7; D is undetermined. V lost 2 bases and J 6 bases, leaving 6 bases between the germline ends. Germline CDR1 is SGDLS and CDR2 is YYNGEE. The CDR3 spans 11 residues. CDR3 region: CASSVRGEQYF. The CDR3 DNA follows: TGTGCCAGCAGCGTGAGAGGCGAGCAGTACTTC.

The chain uses TRBV7-8 and TRBJ1-2; a possible D gene is TRBD1 (6 bases). This CDR3 is built from 15 residues. Germline V CDR1 and CDR2: SGHVS, FQNEAQ. The V gene lost 4 bases and the J gene lost 7 bases, with 19 bases spanning the gap. The CDR3 sequence is CASSSLDSARTGYTF. The CDR3 DNA reads TGTGCCAGCAGCTCCCTGGACAGCGCACGAACTGGCTACACCTTC.

The rearrangement uses TRBV7-8 and TRBJ1-2, with TRBD1 matching 10 bases. The V gene end was trimmed by 5 bases and the J gene end by 5 bases; junction bases not matched to a gene: 5. The CDR3 is 14 amino acids. Per germline, CDR1 SGHVS and CDR2 FQNEAQ. This chain's CDR3 is CASSAGTGAYGYTF. The DNA of the CDR3 is TGTGCCAGCAGCGCTGGGACAGGGGCTTATGGCTACACCTTC.

The chain couples TRBV5-4 to TRBJ2-5; 8 bases match TRBD2. Germline V gives CDR1 SGHNT, CDR2 YYREEE (reference sequence). Germline trimming cut 3 bases from V and 4 bases from J; bases unmatched to any gene: 11. The CDR3 loop spans 16 amino acids. The CDR3: CASSSTITSGGETQYF. The CDR3 DNA reads as TGTGCCAGCAGCTCGACTATAACTAGCGGCGGAGAGACCCAGTACTTC.

This chain's CDR3 is CASSATRSSGNTIYF. The CDR3 nucleotides are TGTGCCAGCAGCGCCACGCGAAGCTCTGGAAACACCATATATTTT. The V call is TRBV9, the J call TRBJ1-3, with D unclear. Germline V gene data show CDR1 as SGDLS and CDR2 as YYNGEE. With 3 bases removed from V and 0 bases from J, the gap between germline ends came to 10 bases. This CDR3 contains 15 residues. The full variable domain, with the rest looked up from reference TRBV9 and TRBJ1-3, is DSGVTQTPKHLITATGQRVTLRCSPRSGDLSVYWYQQSLDQGLQFLIQYYNGEERAKGNILERFSAQQFPDLHSELNLSSLELGDSALYFCASSATRSSGNTIYFGEGSWLTVV.

The chain employs TRBV15 and TRBJ2-5, with D possibly TRBD1 on 5 matching bases. Germline values: CDR1 LNHNV, CDR2 YYDKDF (reference sequence). This CDR3 is 14 amino acids long. The V gene lost 0 bases and the J gene lost 2 bases, with 7 bases spanning the gap. The CDR3 here is CATSRDREQETQYF. CDR3 sequence (DNA): TGTGCCACCAGCAGAGACAGGGAACAAGAGACCCAGTACTTC.

This chain uses TRBV11-2 with TRBJ2-3; TRBD1 aligns across 8 bases. The CDR3 consists of 15 residues. After removal of 5 bases from V and 1 base from J, the junction contained 5 bases not matched to a gene. Germline lookup yields CDR1 SGHAT and CDR2 FQNNGV. The CDR3 protein is CASSQTGDGTDTQYF. CDR3 in DNA: TGTGCCAGCAGCCAGACAGGGGATGGCACAGATACGCAGTATTTT.

The genes are TRBV5-1 and TRBJ2-5; 7 bases align to TRBD1. The germline gives CDR1 SGHRS, CDR2 YFSETQ. After removal of 9 bases from V and 2 bases from J, the junction contained 7 bases not matched to a gene. The CDR3 has 13 residues. The CDR3 spells CATRTGAQETQYF. Written as DNA, the CDR3 is TGCGCCACCCGAACAGGGGCTCAAGAGACCCAGTACTTC.

DNA for the CDR3: TGTGCCAGCAGTGAGCCAACAGGCGCCGAGCAGTTCTTC. It encodes CASSEPTGAEQFF. V is TRBV2 and J is TRBJ2-1, with D perhaps matching TRBD1 (5 bases). Germline V gene lookup returns CDR1 SNHLY and CDR2 FYNNEI. V was clipped by 3 bases and J by 10 bases, with 13 bases between them. The CDR3 has 13 amino acids.

The V call is TRBV3-1 (or the pseudogene TRBV3-2), the J call TRBJ2-1; 7 bases are a match to TRBD1. There are 13 residues in the CDR3. Germline lookup yields CDR1 LGHDT and CDR2 YNNKEL (reference sequence). V shed 4 bases and J 12 bases; nucleotides not matched to a gene: 9. The chain's CDR3 is CASSLLRQGGQFF. For the CDR3, the DNA is TGTGCCAGCAGCCTTCTGCGACAGGGTGGGCAGTTCTTC.

The chain combines TRBV10-3 with TRBJ2-7, with 9 bases matching TRBD1. CDR3 size: 14 residues. V was clipped by 2 bases and J by 3 bases; unmatched bases: 2. CDR1 is ENHRY, CDR2 SYGVKD, per germline. DNA for the CDR3: TGTGCCATCAGTGAGGTGACAGGGGGCTACGAGCAGTACTTC. Amino acids: CAISEVTGGYEQYF.

The chain uses TRBV14 and TRBJ1-4; 9 bases match TRBD1. Germline V gene sequence: CDR1 SGHDN, CDR2 FVKESK. This CDR3 contains 14 residues. The trim removed 2 bases at V and 10 bases at J, leaving 5 bases unmatched. The chain's CDR3 is CASSQTGGAGKLFF. As DNA, the CDR3 is TGTGCCAGCAGCCAAACAGGGGGCGCAGGAAAACTGTTTTTT. Filled out from reference TRBV14 and TRBJ1-4, the complete variable domain reads EAGVTQFPSHSVIEKGQTVTLRCDPISGHDNLYWYRRVMGKEIKFLLHFVKESKQDESGMPNNRFLAERTGGTYSTLKVQPAELEDSGVYFCASSQTGGAGKLFFGSGTQLSVL.

The V gene is TRBV30, the J gene TRBJ2-7; no firm D call. The germline V gene has CDR1 GTSNPN and CDR2 SVGIG (reference sequence). Trimming shortened V by 3 bases and J by 1 base, and 7 bases separated the two germline ends. The CDR3 totals 12 residues. The CDR3 sequence is CAWSGRSYEQYF. The CDR3 bases are TGTGCCTGGAGCGGTCGTTCCTACGAGCAGTACTTC.

A remark on this clone: Other DNA sequences within the sample encode an identical CDR3. V gene TRBV18 combines with J gene TRBJ1-3, with D unresolved. Germline loops: CDR1 KGHSH, CDR2 LQKENI. This CDR3 is built from 14 residues. Trimming stripped 3 bases from V and 0 bases from J, with 6 bases between. CDR3 bases: TGTGCCAGCTCACCGGGCATCTCTGGAAACACCATATATTTT. This codes for CASSPGISGNTIYF. The variable domain in full, completed from reference TRBV18 and TRBJ1-3, reads NAGVMQNPRHLVRRRGQEARLRCSPMKGHSHVYWYRQLPEEGLKFMVYLQKENIIDESGMPKERFSAEFPKEGPSILRIQQVVRGDSAAYFCASSPGISGNTIYFGEGSWLTVV.

The V gene is TRBV4-3, the J gene TRBJ2-3, with 7 bases that match TRBD1. This CDR3 is 16 amino acids long. Germline V lookup: CDR1 LGHNA, CDR2 YSLEER. Germline trimming cut 0 bases from V and 3 bases from J; bases unmatched to any gene: 6. The CDR3 DNA follows: TGCGCCAGCAGCCAAGAGTATGCCAGGGGGACAGATACGCAGTATTTT. This translates into CASSQEYARGTDTQYF.

The rearrangement uses TRBV5-1 and TRBJ2-3; 14 positions agree with TRBD2. The CDR3 runs to 16 residues. Germline lookup yields CDR1 SGHRS and CDR2 YFSETQ. Trimming took 4 bases from V and 5 from J; bases not matched to a gene: 6. The CDR3 here is CASSNGLAGGGDTQYF. CDR3 nucleotides: TGCGCCAGCAGCAACGGACTAGCGGGGGGTGGAGATACGCAGTATTTT.

The J gene is TRBJ2-5, the V gene TRBV7-9; 7 bases are shared with TRBD2. From germline, CDR1 is SEHNR and CDR2 FQNEAQ (reference sequence). V shed 5 bases, J shed 2 bases, and the junction held 14 bases outside the gene matches. The CDR3 is 17 amino acids. The CDR3 DNA reads as TGTGCCAGCAGCCCCAAAAACACCGGACTAGTTCAAGAGACCCAGTACTTC. This gives the protein CASSPKNTGLVQETQYF.

The chain has TRBV18 and TRBJ1-1, with a possible D match to TRBD1 (6 bases). V was pared by 0 bases and J by 0 bases, with 17 bases between. The CDR3 covers 18 residues. Germline lookup yields CDR1 KGHSH and CDR2 LQKENI. CDR3 loop: CASSPPRGQGTMNTEAFF. The CDR3 region has the DNA TGTGCCAGCTCACCACCGAGGGGACAAGGGACTATGAACACTGAAGCTTTCTTT. Supplemented by reference TRBV18 and TRBJ1-1, the full variable domain reads NAGVMQNPRHLVRRRGQEARLRCSPMKGHSHVYWYRQLPEEGLKFMVYLQKENIIDESGMPKERFSAEFPKEGPSILRIQQVVRGDSAAYFCASSPPRGQGTMNTEAFFGQGTRLTVV.

This chain links TRBV10-3 with TRBJ2-3; 9 bases align to TRBD2. The CDR3 length is 16 residues. V dropped 0 bases and J dropped 3; count of bases not matched to a gene: 4. Germline V gene lookup returns CDR1 ENHRY and CDR2 SYGVKD. The CDR3 DNA reads as TGTGCCATCAGTGAGTCGCTAGCGGGGAGAACAGATACGCAGTATTTT. This encodes CAISESLAGRTDTQYF.

The V and J genes are TRBV27 and TRBJ2-2, with D unclear. V was pared by 1 base and J by 5 bases, with 11 bases between. The CDR3 consists of 15 residues. The V gene's germline CDR1 is MNHEY and CDR2 SMNVEV (reference sequence). The CDR3 is CASSLFVGQTGELFF. The CDR3 DNA sequence: TGTGCCAGCAGTTTATTCGTTGGGCAGACCGGGGAGCTGTTTTTT.

The chain uses TRBV30 and TRBJ1-5; 9 bases map to TRBD1. Germline lookup yields CDR1 GTSNPN and CDR2 SVGIG (reference sequence). Trimming cost V 5 bases and J 4 bases; bases outside gene matches: 9. The CDR3 contains 15 residues. CDR3 amino acids: CAWDVATGGNQPQHF. The CDR3 DNA is TGTGCCTGGGATGTCGCGACAGGGGGAAATCAGCCCCAGCATTTT.

The chain combines TRBV11-2 with TRBJ2-1; 7 positions agree with TRBD2. Germline lookup yields CDR1 SGHAT and CDR2 FQNNGV. The CDR3 has 13 residues. V was pared by 5 bases and J by 10 bases, with 8 bases of the junction left unmatched. The CDR3 loop is CASSHLRGEEQFF. CDR3 sequence (DNA): TGTGCCAGCAGCCACCTCCGGGGGGAGGAGCAGTTCTTC.

The chain carries TRBV5-6 and TRBJ1-2; D call uncertain. The CDR3 has 12 amino acids. Looked up from germline, CDR1 is SGHDT and CDR2 is YYEEEE. V was shortened by 0 bases and J by 8 bases, with 8 bases between the two germline ends. The CDR3 DNA sequence: TGTGCCAGCAGCTTGGGAGGTTTGGGCTACACCTTC. Its translation is CASSLGGLGYTF.

The chain has TRBV12-5 and TRBJ2-1, with 7 bases matching TRBD1. This CDR3 has 13 amino acids. With 9 bases clipped from V and 7 bases from J, the junction kept 9 bases outside the gene matches. Germline CDR1 LGHNT, CDR2 FRNRAP. The CDR3 DNA is TGTGCTAGCTCTTCACGACAGGGAAATGAGCAGTTCTTC. Translated: CASSSRQGNEQFF.

The rearrangement links TRBV27 to TRBJ2-1, with TRBD1 matching over 8 bases. With V trimmed by 5 bases and J by 6 bases, 15 bases remained unmatched. The CDR3 length is 17 residues. Germline assignment: CDR1 MNHEY and CDR2 SMNVEV (reference sequence). DNA of the CDR3: TGTGCCAGCAGTGGCGCTCTCCGGGCCGACAGGGGCAATGAGCAGTTCTTC. This sequence encodes CASSGALRADRGNEQFF.

The chain uses TRBV18 and TRBJ1-6, with 9 nucleotides matching TRBD1. V trimming: 4 bases; J trimming: 10 bases; junction bases outside the gene matches: 5. CDR1 and CDR2 from the germline V gene are KGHSH and LQKENI. There are 14 residues in the CDR3. The CDR3 DNA is TGTGCCAGCTCACGGGGACAGGGAGAATCACCCCTCCACTTT. Translating gives CASSRGQGESPLHF. Drawing the rest from reference TRBV18 and TRBJ1-6, the complete variable domain is NAGVMQNPRHLVRRRGQEARLRCSPMKGHSHVYWYRQLPEEGLKFMVYLQKENIIDESGMPKERFSAEFPKEGPSILRIQQVVRGDSAAYFCASSRGQGESPLHFGNGTRLTVT.

The chain couples TRBV5-4 to TRBJ1-1, with D hard to call. This CDR3 spans 16 amino acids. Trimming removed 4 bases from V and 0 bases from J, with 16 bases in between. The germline V gene has CDR1 SGHNT and CDR2 YYREEE (reference sequence). The CDR3 loop reads CASSPLGSQMNTEAFF. CDR3 nucleotides: TGTGCCAGCAGCCCCCTAGGGAGCCAAATGAACACTGAAGCTTTCTTT.

The rearrangement uses TRBV19 and TRBJ2-2; TRBD1 matches at 10 bases. The CDR3 spans 16 residues. Germline V gene lookup returns CDR1 LNHDA and CDR2 SQIVND (reference sequence). V lost 2 bases, J lost 3 bases, and 3 bases stayed unmatched. The CDR3 DNA is TGTGCCAGTAGTATATTTGGGACAGGGGACACCGGGGAGCTGTTTTTT. Translated: CASSIFGTGDTGELFF. Full variable domain (missing parts from reference TRBV19 and TRBJ2-2): DGGITQSPKYLFRKEGQNVTLSCEQNLNHDAMYWYRQDPGQGLRLIYYSQIVNDFQKGDIAEGYSVSREKKESFPLTVTSAQKNPTAFYLCASSIFGTGDTGELFFGEGSRLTVL.

The V and J genes are TRBV13 and TRBJ2-1; tentatively, D is TRBD1 (6 bases). Germline CDR1 is PRHDT and CDR2 is FYEKMQ (reference sequence). With 4 bases removed from V and 0 bases from J, the gap between germline ends came to 10 bases. This CDR3 has 15 amino acids. CDR3 in amino acids: CASSSGQSSYNEQFF. CDR3 in DNA: TGTGCCAGCAGCTCTGGACAGAGCTCCTACAATGAGCAGTTCTTC.